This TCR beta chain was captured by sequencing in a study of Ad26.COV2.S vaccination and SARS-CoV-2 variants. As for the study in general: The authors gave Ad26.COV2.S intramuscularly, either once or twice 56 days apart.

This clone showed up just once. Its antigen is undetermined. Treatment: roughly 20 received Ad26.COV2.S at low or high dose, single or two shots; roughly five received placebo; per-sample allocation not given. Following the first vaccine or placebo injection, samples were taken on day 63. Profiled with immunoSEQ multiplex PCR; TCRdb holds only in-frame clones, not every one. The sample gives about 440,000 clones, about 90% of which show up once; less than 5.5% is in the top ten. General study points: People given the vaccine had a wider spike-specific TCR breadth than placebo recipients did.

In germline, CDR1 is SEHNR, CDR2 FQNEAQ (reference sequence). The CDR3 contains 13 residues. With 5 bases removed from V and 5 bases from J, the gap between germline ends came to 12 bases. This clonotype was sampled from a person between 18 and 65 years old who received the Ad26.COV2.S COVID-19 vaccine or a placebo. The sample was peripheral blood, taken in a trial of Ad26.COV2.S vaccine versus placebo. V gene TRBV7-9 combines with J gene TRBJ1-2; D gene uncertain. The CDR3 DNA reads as TGTGCCAGCAGCCCCTCGGACGGGTATGGCTACACCTTC. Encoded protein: CASSPSDGYGYTF. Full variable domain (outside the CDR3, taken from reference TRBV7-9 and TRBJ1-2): DTGVSQNPRHKITKRGQNVTFRCDPISEHNRLYWYRQTLGQGPEFLTYFQNEAQLEKSRLLSDRFSAERPKGSFSTLEIQRTEQGDSAMYLCASSPSDGYGYTFGSGTRLTVV.